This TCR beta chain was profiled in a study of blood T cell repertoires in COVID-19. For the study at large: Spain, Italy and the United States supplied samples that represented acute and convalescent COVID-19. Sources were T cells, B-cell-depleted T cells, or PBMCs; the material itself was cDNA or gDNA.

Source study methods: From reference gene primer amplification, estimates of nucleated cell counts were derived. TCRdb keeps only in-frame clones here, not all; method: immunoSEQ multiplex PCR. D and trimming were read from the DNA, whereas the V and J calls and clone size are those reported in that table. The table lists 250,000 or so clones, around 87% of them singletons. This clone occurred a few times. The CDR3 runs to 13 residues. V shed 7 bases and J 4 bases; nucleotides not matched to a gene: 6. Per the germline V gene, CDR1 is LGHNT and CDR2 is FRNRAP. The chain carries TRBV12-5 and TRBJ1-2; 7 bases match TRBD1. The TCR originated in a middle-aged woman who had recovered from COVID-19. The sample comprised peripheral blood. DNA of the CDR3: TGTGCTAGTGCCTTTGACAGGGCCTATGGCTACACCTTC. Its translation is CASAFDRAYGYTF.